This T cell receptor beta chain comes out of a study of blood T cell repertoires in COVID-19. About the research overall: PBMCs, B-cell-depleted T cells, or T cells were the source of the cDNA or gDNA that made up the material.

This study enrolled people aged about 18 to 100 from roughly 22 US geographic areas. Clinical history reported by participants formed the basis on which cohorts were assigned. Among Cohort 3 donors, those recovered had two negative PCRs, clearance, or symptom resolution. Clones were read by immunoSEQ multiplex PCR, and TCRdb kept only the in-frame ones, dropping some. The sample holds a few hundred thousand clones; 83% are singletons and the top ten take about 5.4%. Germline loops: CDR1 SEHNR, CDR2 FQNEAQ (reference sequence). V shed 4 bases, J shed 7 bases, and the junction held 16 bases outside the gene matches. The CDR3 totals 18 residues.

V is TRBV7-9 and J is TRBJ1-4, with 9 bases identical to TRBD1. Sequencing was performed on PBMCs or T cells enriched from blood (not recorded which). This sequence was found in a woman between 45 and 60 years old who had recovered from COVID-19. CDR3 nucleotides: TGTGCCAGCAGCTCACGGGGGGGACAGGGCAAGTTTGGTGAAAAACTGTTTTTT. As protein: CASSSRGGQGKFGEKLFF.